These T cell receptor beta chains were read from a single sample in a study of regulatory T cells in long-lasting Graves disease. Each CDR3 protein gets one entry after TCRdb re-called the multiplex PCR reads with MiXCR. The repertoire includes hundreds of thousands of distinct CDR3 sequences, 15% to 20% of them detected once, and about two fifths sits in the top ten. The source was peripheral blood mononuclear cells (PBMCs), collected at new diagnosis, from a patient treated with antithyroid drugs. These receptors all stem from a female donor with Graves disease. Both conserved end residues are part of each CDR3. The D gene is left open where the match is weak. Rows give clone size only sometimes, using once, few, many, or a class for an expanded clone.

abundance	v_gene	j_gene	d_gene	CDR3nt	CDR3aa
many	TRBV14	TRBJ2-1	-	TGTGCCAGCAGCCAAGAGAACTCCTACAATGAGCAGTTCTTC	CASSQENSYNEQFF
few	TRBV25-1	TRBJ2-7	TRBD2	TGTGCCAGCAATACGTTTGGGGGAGGGCCCTACGAGCAGTACTTC	CASNTFGGGPYEQYF
-	TRBV11-2	TRBJ1-2	TRBD1	TGTGCCAGCAGCTCCGTGGCCGGGCAGGGGGTTAGGGGCTACACCTTC	CASSSVAGQGVRGYTF
many	TRBV12-3/TRBV12-4	TRBJ1-2	-	TGTGCCAGCAGGTACGGGACGGACTATGGCTACACCTTC	CASRYGTDYGYTF
-	TRBV5-4	TRBJ1-1	-	TGTGCCAGCAGCTTGATGGGGGGGGCTGAAGCTTTCTTT	CASSLMGGAEAFF
many	TRBV20-1	TRBJ2-7	TRBD2	TGCAGTGCTAGCGGGCTAGCGGGAGGGAACTACGAGCAGTACTTC	CSASGLAGGNYEQYF
many	TRBV20-1	TRBJ2-7	-	TGCAGTGCTAGAGATCGTCTAGCCAGTGCTGGCGAGCAGTACTTC	CSARDRLASAGEQYF
-	TRBV6-5	TRBJ2-7	-	TGTGCCAGCAGTTACCGTGGACAGCTCTCCGAGCAGTACTTC	CASSYRGQLSEQYF
many	TRBV28	TRBJ2-5	-	TGTGCCAGCAGTTCCCGGGAGCGTCGGGGGACCCAGTACTTC	CASSSRERRGTQYF
many	TRBV11-3	TRBJ2-7	-	TGTGCCAGCAGCTTACGAGCGGCCTACTACGAGCAGTACTTC	CASSLRAAYYEQYF
-	TRBV7-3	TRBJ2-5	TRBD2	TGTGCCAGCAGCCCCCACGGGGGGAGAGAAGAGACCCAGTACTTC	CASSPHGGREETQYF
many	TRBV11-2	TRBJ2-1	-	TGTGCCAGCAGCTTAGCTTATAGGTCGTCGAGCGGGTTCTTC	CASSLAYRSSSGFF
-	TRBV7-9	TRBJ1-1	-	TGTGCCAGCAGCTTAAGGCAGGACACTGAAGCTTTCTTT	CASSLRQDTEAFF
many	TRBV29-1	TRBJ2-3	-	TGCAGCGTTGAAGGGGATTTAGGGTGGGGACCGAGCACAGATACGCAGTATTTT	CSVEGDLGWGPSTDTQYF
many	TRBV20-1	TRBJ2-7	TRBD2	TGCAGTGCTGGGCCACTAGCGGGGCAACCCTACGAGCAGTACTTC	CSAGPLAGQPYEQYF
many	TRBV10-3	TRBJ2-1	-	TGTGCCATCAGTGAAGGGGTGGGTGAGTCCTACAATGAGCAGTTCTTC	CAISEGVGESYNEQFF
many	TRBV12-3/TRBV12-4	TRBJ2-4	-	TGTGCCAGCAGGGGGATCCGTGACAGGAAATCGTCGGCCAAAAACATTCAGTACTTC	CASRGIRDRKSSAKNIQYF